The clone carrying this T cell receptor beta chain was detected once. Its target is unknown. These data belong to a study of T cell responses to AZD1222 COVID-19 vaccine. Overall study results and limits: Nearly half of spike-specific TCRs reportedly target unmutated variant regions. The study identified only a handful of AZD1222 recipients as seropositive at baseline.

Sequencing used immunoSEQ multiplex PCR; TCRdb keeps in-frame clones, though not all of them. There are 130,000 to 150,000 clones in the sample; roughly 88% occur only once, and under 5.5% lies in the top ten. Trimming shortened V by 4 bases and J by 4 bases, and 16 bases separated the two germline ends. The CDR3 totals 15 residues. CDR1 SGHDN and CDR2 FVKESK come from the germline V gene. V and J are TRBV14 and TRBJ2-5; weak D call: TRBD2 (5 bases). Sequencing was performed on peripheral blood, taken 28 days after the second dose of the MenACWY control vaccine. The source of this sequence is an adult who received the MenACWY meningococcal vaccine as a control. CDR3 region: CASSLSGLRGETQYF. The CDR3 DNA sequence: TGTGCCAGCAGCCTCAGCGGACTTCGGGGAGAGACCCAGTACTTC.